The 28 T cell receptor beta chains reported below all come from one sample, sequenced in a study of blood T cell repertoires in COVID-19. Using immunoSEQ multiplex PCR, the repertoire was profiled, and TCRdb retains in-frame clones only, with some absent. The sample consists of 100,000 to 150,000 clones, approximately 87% of them appearing once. Sequencing was done on a sample of peripheral blood. The source of these receptors is a man aged 60-69 years with acute or convalescent COVID-19.

The CDR3 bases are TGTGCCAGCAGTGAAGTTGCTAGCGGGAGGAATGAGCAGTTCTTC. Its protein product is CASSEVASGRNEQFF. The J gene is TRBJ2-1, the V gene TRBV6-1; 11 nucleotides line up with TRBD2. In germline, CDR1 is MNHNS, CDR2 SASEGT. With 1 base clipped from V and 7 bases from J, the junction kept 3 bases outside the gene matches. The length of the CDR3 is 15 residues.

This clone turned up a few times. The V gene is TRBV14, the J gene TRBJ2-7, with TRBD1 identical over 10 bases. This CDR3 is built from 16 residues. With V trimmed by 3 bases and J by 4 bases, 9 bases remained unmatched. CDR1 and CDR2 from the germline V gene are SGHDN and FVKESK. CDR3 bases: TGTGCCAGCAGCCATGCCGGGACAGGGGTCCCTTACGAGCAGTACTTC. It translates to CASSHAGTGVPYEQYF.

This clone was found once. The chain combines TRBV6-6 with TRBJ1-2; D may be TRBD1 (6 bases). Germline assignment: CDR1 MNHNY and CDR2 SVGAGI (reference sequence). The CDR3 is 14 amino acids. Trimming stripped 4 bases from V and 4 bases from J, with 13 bases between. The CDR3 sequence is CASSSFGQSYGYTF. The CDR3 nucleotides are TGTGCCAGCAGTTCCTTCGGACAGTCCTATGGCTACACCTTC.

The V gene is TRBV7-9, the J gene TRBJ2-7, with 8 bases matching TRBD1. Germline V gene lookup returns CDR1 SEHNR and CDR2 FQNEAQ (reference sequence). The junction had 5 bases not matched to a gene; V was cut back by 5 bases and J by 2 bases. The CDR3 loop spans 14 amino acids. This CDR3 reads CASSPGTGTYEQYF. The CDR3 DNA sequence: TGTGCCAGCAGCCCTGGGACAGGCACCTACGAGCAGTACTTC.

The chain is built from TRBV27 and TRBJ1-2; 9 positions agree with TRBD1. This CDR3 is built from 15 residues. After removal of 4 bases from V and 6 bases from J, the junction contained 9 bases not matched to a gene. Germline V gives CDR1 MNHEY, CDR2 SMNVEV (reference sequence). CDR3 nucleotide sequence: TGTGCCAGCAGTTCCCCACTGGGACAGGGAAATGGCTACACCTTC. Translating gives CASSSPLGQGNGYTF.

The rearrangement links TRBV4-3 to TRBJ2-2; TRBD2 aligns across 13 bases. The germline CDR1 and CDR2 sequences are LGHNA and YSLEER. The V and J ends lost 4 bases and 7 bases, in that order; junction bases with no gene match: 6. This CDR3 region has 16 residues. As DNA, the CDR3 is TGCGCCAGCAGCCCCGGACTAGCGGGAGATCACGGGGAGCTGTTTTTT. Its translation: CASSPGLAGDHGELFF.

The chain uses TRBV18 and TRBJ2-5, with D possibly matching TRBD1 (5 bases). The CDR3 length is 14 residues. Trimming cost V 4 bases and J 5 bases, with 14 bases left between them. Germline loops: CDR1 KGHSH, CDR2 LQKENI. DNA of the CDR3: TGTGCCAGCTCACTTTCCCCAGGGCAGGAGACCCAGTACTTC. Its protein product is CASSLSPGQETQYF.

The chain recombines TRBV7-9 with TRBJ2-3; D is perhaps TRBD2 (7 bases). The CDR3 is made up of 17 amino acids. With 5 bases removed from V and 1 base from J, the gap between germline ends came to 19 bases. The V gene's germline CDR1 is SEHNR and CDR2 FQNEAQ (reference sequence). This CDR3 is CASSLRGGAGGTDTQYF. The CDR3 nucleotides are TGTGCCAGCAGCCTGAGGGGGGGAGCGGGCGGCACAGATACGCAGTATTTT. Full variable domain (missing parts from reference TRBV7-9 and TRBJ2-3): DTGVSQNPRHKITKRGQNVTFRCDPISEHNRLYWYRQTLGQGPEFLTYFQNEAQLEKSRLLSDRFSAERPKGSFSTLEIQRTEQGDSAMYLCASSLRGGAGGTDTQYFGPGTRLTVL.

V gene TRBV25-1 combines with J gene TRBJ1-2; D uncertain. Trimming shortened V by 5 bases and J by 8 bases, and 9 bases separated the two germline ends. CDR3 length: 11 residues. CDR1 MGHDK and CDR2 SYGVNS come from the germline V gene. CDR3 amino acids: CASSPGEGYTF. Here the CDR3 DNA reads TGTGCCAGCAGTCCCGGGGAAGGCTACACCTTC.

The chain is built from TRBV19 and TRBJ2-3; D perhaps matches TRBD2 (6 bases). This CDR3 has 15 residues. Germline V lookup: CDR1 LNHDA, CDR2 SQIVND (reference sequence). Trimming took off 4 bases at V and 0 bases at J, with 11 bases between the two ends. The CDR3 DNA sequence: TGTGCCAGTAGTACTTTAGCGGCTAGCACAGATACGCAGTATTTT. Residues: CASSTLAASTDTQYF.

This clone was seen a single time. This chain joins TRBV18 and TRBJ1-1; 9 nucleotides align to TRBD1. CDR1 is KGHSH, CDR2 LQKENI, per germline. V was pared by 3 bases and J by 5 bases, with 1 base of the junction left unmatched. This CDR3 is 13 amino acids long. The DNA of the CDR3 is TGTGCCAGCTCACCCGGACAGGGGACTGAAGCTTTCTTT. Amino acids: CASSPGQGTEAFF.

This clone has just one count. This sequence joins TRBV6-2 or TRBV6-3 and TRBJ2-3, with D perhaps TRBD2 (5 bases). Deletions cut 2 bases from V and 2 bases from J, with 8 bases between. CDR1 is MNHEY and CDR2 is SVGEGT in the germline V gene. This CDR3 is built from 14 residues. CDR3 coding DNA: TGTGCCAGCAGTTACGGACTTTCCACAGATACGCAGTATTTT. This gives the protein CASSYGLSTDTQYF.

The V and J genes are TRBV7-8 and TRBJ2-7; 9 bases map to TRBD1. Per germline, CDR1 SGHVS and CDR2 FQNEAQ. With 4 bases clipped from V and 2 bases from J, the junction kept 3 bases outside the gene matches. This CDR3 region has 14 residues. The CDR3, as DNA: TGTGCCAGCAGCTCTAGACAGGGGGCCTACGAGCAGTACTTC. Translated: CASSSRQGAYEQYF.

The chain is built from TRBV2 and TRBJ2-7; the match to TRBD1 covers 10 bases. Trimming at V came to 6 bases and at J to 1 base, leaving 0 bases not matched to a gene. This CDR3 has 13 amino acids. Germline V CDR1 and CDR2: SNHLY, FYNNEI. CDR3 sequence: CASRDRGSYEQYF. In DNA, the CDR3 is TGTGCCAGCAGGGACAGGGGGTCCTACGAGCAGTACTTC.

The J gene is TRBJ2-7, the V gene TRBV12-3 or TRBV12-4; D is perhaps TRBD2 (5 bases). V lost 5 bases to trimming and J lost 4 bases, with 12 bases between them. CDR3 length: 13 amino acids. The CDR3 DNA reads TGTGCCAGCAGTGCCGGGAATCGGTACGAGCAGTACTTC. Protein product: CASSAGNRYEQYF.

This chain joins TRBV3-1 (or the pseudogene TRBV3-2) and TRBJ1-2; 8 bases map to TRBD1. J was trimmed by 4 bases and V by 1 base; bases with no gene match: 8. This CDR3 has 16 amino acids. Germline V gene data show CDR1 as LGHDT and CDR2 as YNNKEL (reference sequence). CDR3 sequence: CASSQGDGQGSYGYTF. For the CDR3, the DNA is TGTGCCAGCAGCCAAGGTGACGGACAGGGAAGCTATGGCTACACCTTC.

The chain links TRBV28 to TRBJ2-5, with 10 bases fitting TRBD2. Germline CDR1 and CDR2: MDHEN and SYDVKM. Trimming at V came to 3 bases and at J to 5 bases, leaving 6 bases not matched to a gene. This CDR3 region has 15 residues. The CDR3 DNA reads TGTGCCAGCAGTTTTAGGACTAGCGGCCTGGAGACCCAGTACTTC. Protein: CASSFRTSGLETQYF.

CDR3 in amino acids: CASSQDGGAGYGYTF. CDR3 nucleotide sequence: TGTGCCAGCAGCCAAGATGGGGGCGCAGGCTATGGCTACACCTTC. The chain uses TRBV3-1 (or the pseudogene TRBV3-2) and TRBJ1-2; tentative D call: TRBD1 (6 bases). Germline V gene sequence: CDR1 LGHDT, CDR2 YNNKEL (reference sequence). The length of the CDR3 is 15 residues. The V gene lost 0 bases and the J gene lost 4 bases, with 12 bases spanning the gap.

V gene TRBV2 combines with J gene TRBJ2-4, with 7 positions matching TRBD1. The V gene end was trimmed by 2 bases and the J gene end by 3 bases; junction bases not matched to a gene: 4. The CDR3 is 15 amino acids. Germline CDR1 SNHLY, CDR2 FYNNEI. The CDR3 region is CASSEKGAGKNIQYF. In nucleotides, the CDR3 is TGTGCCAGCAGTGAAAAGGGGGCGGGCAAAAACATTCAGTACTTC.

This chain uses TRBV7-9 with TRBJ2-3, with TRBD1 matching 10 bases. V shed 5 bases and J 5 bases; nucleotides not matched to a gene: 4. Germline V gene lookup returns CDR1 SEHNR and CDR2 FQNEAQ (reference sequence). This CDR3 comprises 14 residues. The CDR3 loop is CASSLTGGRDTQYF. The CDR3 coding sequence is TGTGCCAGCAGCCTGACAGGGGGCAGAGATACGCAGTATTTT. Together with reference TRBV7-9 and TRBJ2-3, the CDR3 gives the full variable domain: DTGVSQNPRHKITKRGQNVTFRCDPISEHNRLYWYRQTLGQGPEFLTYFQNEAQLEKSRLLSDRFSAERPKGSFSTLEIQRTEQGDSAMYLCASSLTGGRDTQYFGPGTRLTVL.

The chain is built from TRBV9 and TRBJ2-2, with TRBD2 identical over 9 bases. This CDR3 has 18 residues. J gave up 2 bases and V 0 bases, and 8 bases lay outside the gene matches. Germline CDR1 is SGDLS and CDR2 is YYNGEE. The CDR3 here is CASSVVGASGTNTGELFF. CDR3 nucleotide sequence: TGTGCCAGCAGCGTAGTCGGTGCTAGCGGGACCAACACCGGGGAGCTGTTTTTT.

The rearrangement uses TRBV7-9 and TRBJ1-1; D unclear. Per the germline V gene, CDR1 is SEHNR and CDR2 is FQNEAQ (reference sequence). This CDR3 is 13 amino acids long. V was clipped by 6 bases and J by 5 bases, with 13 bases between them. CDR3 bases: TGTGCCAGCAGTTCTGGGAGGGAGACTGAAGCTTTCTTT. Amino acid sequence: CASSSGRETEAFF.

On this clone: This same CDR3 is encoded by further DNA sequences in the sample. The chain employs TRBV7-2 and TRBJ2-3, with 7 bases that match TRBD1. Germline values: CDR1 SGHTA, CDR2 FQGNSA. The trim removed 1 base at V and 3 bases at J, leaving 4 bases unmatched. The CDR3 consists of 15 residues. CDR3 loop: CASSLDRGRTDTQYF. The CDR3 nucleotides read TGTGCCAGCAGCTTAGACAGGGGAAGGACAGATACGCAGTATTTT.

The CDR3 here is CASSQRTRTDTQYF. CDR3 DNA sequence: TGCGCCAGCAGCCAACGTACTAGGACAGATACGCAGTATTTT. The chain links TRBV4-3 to TRBJ2-3; maybe TRBD2 (5 bases). The CDR3 spans 14 residues. Trimming took 2 bases from V and 3 from J, leaving 9 bases between them. Germline CDR1 is LGHNA and CDR2 is YSLEER.

The chain uses TRBV27 and TRBJ2-1; 8 positions match TRBD2. V was clipped by 6 bases and J by 10 bases; unmatched bases: 11. CDR1 and CDR2 (germline): MNHEY, SMNVEV (reference sequence). CDR3 length: 14 amino acids. CDR3 sequence (DNA): TGTGCCAGCAGACTAGGACTAGCCGCCACGGAGCAGTTCTTC. Its translation: CASRLGLAATEQFF.

This rearrangement joins TRBV11-2 to TRBJ1-2, with a possible D match to TRBD1 (6 bases). CDR1 is SGHAT, CDR2 FQNNGV, per germline. CDR3 length: 15 residues. The V end was cut by 0 bases, the J end by 8 bases, with 16 bases between. For the CDR3, the DNA is TGTGCCAGCAGCTTAGACCCGCAGGGGAGGGGAGGCTACACCTTC. This translates into CASSLDPQGRGGYTF.

The chain combines TRBV3-1 (or the pseudogene TRBV3-2) with TRBJ2-7; TRBD2 aligns across 8 bases. The CDR3 covers 15 residues. The junction had 13 bases not matched to a gene; V was cut back by 6 bases and J by 6 bases. Germline CDR1 reads LGHDT; CDR2 reads YNNKEL (reference sequence). In DNA, the CDR3 is TGTGCCAGCAGTCCCCTCCGGGAGGGCCGGGTCGAGCAGTACTTC. It translates to CASSPLREGRVEQYF.

V usage is TRBV5-1 and J usage is TRBJ1-6; D possibly corresponds to TRBD1 (6 bases). Germline V lookup: CDR1 SGHRS, CDR2 YFSETQ. The CDR3 totals 16 residues. The V gene lost 4 bases and the J gene lost 0 bases, with 11 bases spanning the gap. This CDR3 is CASSTGQSSYNSPLHF. The CDR3 DNA sequence: TGCGCCAGCAGCACCGGACAGAGCTCCTATAATTCACCCCTCCACTTT.